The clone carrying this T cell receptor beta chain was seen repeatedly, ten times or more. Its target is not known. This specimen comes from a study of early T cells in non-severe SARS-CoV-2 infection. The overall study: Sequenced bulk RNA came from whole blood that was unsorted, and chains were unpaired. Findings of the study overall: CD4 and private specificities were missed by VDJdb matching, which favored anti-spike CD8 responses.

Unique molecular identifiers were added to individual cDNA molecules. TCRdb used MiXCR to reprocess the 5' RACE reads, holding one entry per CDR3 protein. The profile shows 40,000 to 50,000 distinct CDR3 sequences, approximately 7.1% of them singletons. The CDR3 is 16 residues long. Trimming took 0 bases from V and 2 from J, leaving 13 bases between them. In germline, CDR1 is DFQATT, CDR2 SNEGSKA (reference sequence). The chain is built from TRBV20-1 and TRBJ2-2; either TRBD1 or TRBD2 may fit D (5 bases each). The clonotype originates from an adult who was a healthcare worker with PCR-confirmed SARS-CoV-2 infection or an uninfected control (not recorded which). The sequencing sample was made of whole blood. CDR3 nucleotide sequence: TGCAGTGCTAGAGATAGGGAGACAGTTAACACCGGGGAGCTGTTTTTT. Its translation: CSARDRETVNTGELFF.